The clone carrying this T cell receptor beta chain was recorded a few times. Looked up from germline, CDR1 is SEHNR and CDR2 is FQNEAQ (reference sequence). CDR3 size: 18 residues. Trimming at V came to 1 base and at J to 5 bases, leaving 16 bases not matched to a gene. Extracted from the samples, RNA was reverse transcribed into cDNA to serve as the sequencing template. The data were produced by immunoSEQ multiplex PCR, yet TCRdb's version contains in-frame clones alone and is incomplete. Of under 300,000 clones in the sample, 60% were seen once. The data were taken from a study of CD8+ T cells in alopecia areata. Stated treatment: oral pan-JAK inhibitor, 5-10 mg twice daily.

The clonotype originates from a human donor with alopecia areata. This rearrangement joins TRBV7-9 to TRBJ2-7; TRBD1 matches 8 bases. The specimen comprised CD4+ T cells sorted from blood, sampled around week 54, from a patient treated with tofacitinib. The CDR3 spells CASSLVAEPGQGDDEQYF. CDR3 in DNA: TGTGCCAGCAGCTTAGTCGCTGAACCCGGACAGGGAGATGACGAGCAGTACTTC.